Below, 2 T cell receptor beta chains from the same sample are listed, as sequenced in a study of tumor-infiltrating lymphocytes in primary liver carcinoma. Total RNA (around 0.45 ug) served as template for TCR beta cDNA synthesis primed by a constant-region primer. Investigators got TCR beta libraries out of three nested multiplex PCR rounds, done with slightly modified ARM-PCR. The first two PCR rounds used TRBV1-TRBV30 forward primers with a C-beta reverse primer, around 10 cycles each. Each CDR3 protein is one row after TCRdb ran MiXCR on the multiplex PCR reads. There are 190,000 or so distinct CDR3 sequences in the sample; about 65% occur only once, and roughly 6.8% lies in the top ten. The authors took blood RNA from unsorted whole blood and also extracted germline DNA. Sequenced sample: peripheral blood. The receptor set was obtained from a woman in her sixties with primary liver carcinoma and hepatitis B virus infection.

In the case of this clonotype: A much larger clone sits a single nucleotide away, making a read error possible. The chain is built from TRBV6-5 and TRBJ2-7; D may match TRBD1 or TRBD2 (7 bases each). Germline V gives CDR1 MNHEY, CDR2 SVGAGI. V lost 5 bases and J lost 6, with 11 bases in between. The CDR3 covers 12 residues. DNA for the CDR3: TGTGCCAGCAGTCCAGGGGGGGGCGAGCAGTACTTC. Translated, it gives CASSPGGGEQYF.

This clonotype has only one observation. The germline gene is not matched at one end of the junction; a read error may be the cause. The CDR3 here is CASSGGDTHTDTKYF. The CDR3 DNA reads TGTGCCAGCAGCGGAGGGGACACCCACACAGATACGAAGTATTTT. This sequence joins TRBV11-3 and TRBJ2-3, with D perhaps given as TRBD1 or TRBD2 (6 bases each). Per germline, CDR1 SGHNT and CDR2 YENEEA. The CDR3 extends over 15 amino acids.